This TCR beta chain appears in the sequencing data of a study of vaccination effects on CD4 cells after COVID-19. General study points: By a late point after vaccination, infection- and vaccine-induced clones had shrunk markedly through clonal contraction. Only 1 of 255 vaccine-induced clones from healthy vaccinees cross-reacted with common cold coronaviruses.

Notes on this clone: Antigen unknown.

Sequencing followed a ViraFEST assay step that expanded antigen-specific CD4+ T cells with viral peptide pools. Cultured cells yielded isolated CD4+ T cells after about ten days. Vaccine recipients, nucleocapsid antibody negative, had no prior SARS-CoV-2 infection. The authors exchanged half the medium for IL-2 medium on days 3 and 7. The CDR3 covers 16 residues. Germline loops: CDR1 SGHRS, CDR2 YFSETQ. With 0 bases removed from V and 3 bases from J, the gap between germline ends came to 16 bases. Method: immunoSEQ multiplex PCR; TCRdb's copy keeps in-frame clones and lacks some. The repertoire holds about 38,000 clones, with roughly 70% as singletons.

This chain connects TRBV5-1 to TRBJ2-7; TRBD2 might be the D (6 bases). Here the sequenced sample was CD4+ T cells from PBMCs cultured with SARS-CoV-2 spike peptides, taken before COVID-19 vaccination. This sequence was found in a human donor who received a COVID-19 vaccine. The CDR3 sequence: CASSLDGGKPYYEQYF. CDR3 DNA sequence: TGCGCCAGCAGCTTGGACGGAGGGAAACCTTACTACGAGCAGTACTTC.